The present entry profiles one TCR beta chain with its context. TCRdb re-called the 5' RACE reads and catalogs CDR3 proteins one per entry, DNA excluded. The sample has 300,000 to 400,000 distinct CDR3 sequences; the top ten hold around 2%. Germline V gives CDR1 SGHTA, CDR2 FQGNSA. The CDR3 has 13 residues. The data were taken from a study of monozygotic twins with inflammatory bowel disease. This chain joins TRBV7-2 and TRBJ2-5; TCRdb's D call, TRBD1, is unchecked because there is no DNA. This sequence was found in a human donor with ulcerative colitis or Crohn's disease, or a healthy co-twin of an affected twin (not recorded which). Sequenced material: blood. The CDR3 region is CASSQGAEGTQYF.